This TCR beta chain was identified in a study of T cell repertoires in cytomegalovirus infection. Study overall: In public TCR beta signatures, there were indications of both CMV infection and matching HLA type.

The CDR3 is 16 residues long. Germline-derived CDR1 and CDR2 are SGHTA and FQGNSA. The trim removed 5 bases at V and 3 bases at J, leaving 4 bases unmatched. This clonotype was detected many times. Via MiXCR, TCRdb re-called the reads, giving one row per CDR3 protein. The sample comprises about 260,000 distinct CDR3 sequences, roughly an eighth of which are singletons, and roughly 8.9% rests with the top ten. The chain links TRBV7-2 to TRBJ2-1; 13 bases map to TRBD2. The receptor was isolated from a human donor in good health (CMV status not recorded). Some clones in this sample may be carry-over from other donors' samples. Sequenced: PBMCs. The CDR3 DNA is TGTGCCAGCAGCCCTCGGACTAGCGGGGGCTACAATGAGCAGTTCTTC. Protein: CASSPRTSGGYNEQFF.